The 18 T cell receptor beta chains below all came from one sample that was sequenced in a study of blood T cell repertoires in COVID-19. Some clones are missing from TCRdb's copy, which holds only in-frame ones; the method was immunoSEQ multiplex PCR. Seen here are about 87,000 clones, approximately 85% observed once, and the top ten hold roughly 3%. Sequencing used peripheral blood. The source is a woman older than 75 with COVID-19, enrolled during active disease.

The chain employs TRBV5-1 and TRBJ2-7, with TRBD2 matching over 8 bases. Unmatched junction bases numbered 6, after V lost 4 bases and J lost 6 bases. The CDR3 contains 13 residues. The germline gives CDR1 SGHRS, CDR2 YFSETQ. The CDR3 protein is CASSRERGIEQYF. The CDR3 nucleotides are TGCGCCAGCAGCCGAGAGCGGGGGATCGAGCAGTACTTC.

This rearrangement joins TRBV6-6 to TRBJ1-2; perhaps TRBD1 as D (6 bases). Germline loops: CDR1 MNHNY, CDR2 SVGAGI (reference sequence). Trimming pared 5 bases from V and 1 base from J, leaving 11 bases between. This CDR3 is built from 14 residues. The CDR3 bases are TGTGCCAGCAGTCGGACAGCGTATAACTATGGCTACACCTTC. The encoded protein is CASSRTAYNYGYTF.

This clone has a handful of counts. J is TRBJ2-2 and V is TRBV19, with no clear D. This CDR3 is 13 amino acids long. CDR1 is LNHDA, CDR2 SQIVND, per germline (reference sequence). The ends were cut back, 4 bases at V and 3 bases at J, with 6 bases in the middle. CDR3 nucleotide sequence: TGTGCCAGTAGTAGGCAGGACACCGGGGAGCTGTTTTTT. Translation gives CASSRQDTGELFF.

The chain recombines TRBV28 with TRBJ2-3; the match to TRBD2 covers 7 bases. CDR3 length equals 15 residues. Germline CDR1 reads MDHEN; CDR2 reads SYDVKM. V lost 4 bases, J lost 4 bases, and 8 bases stayed unmatched. CDR3 protein: CASSSRTRSADTQYF. In DNA, the CDR3 is TGTGCCAGCAGTTCGAGGACTAGATCTGCAGATACGCAGTATTTT.

CDR3 sequence reads: CASSRAGSIKTQYF. The DNA of the CDR3 is TGTGCCAGCAGTCGGGCGGGAAGCATAAAGACCCAGTACTTC. The chain couples TRBV6-5 to TRBJ2-5; D perhaps matches TRBD2 (6 bases). V shed 5 bases and J shed 6 bases, with 16 bases lying between them. Germline-derived CDR1 and CDR2 are MNHEY and SVGAGI. There are 14 residues in the CDR3.

This clone was observed once. This rearrangement joins TRBV5-1 to TRBJ2-1; the match to TRBD2 covers 8 bases. Germline loops: CDR1 SGHRS, CDR2 YFSETQ. The CDR3 runs 13 residues. J lost 9 bases, V lost 0 bases, and 2 bases had no gene match. The CDR3 nucleotides read TGCGCCAGCAGCTTGGAGCGGGGGAGTGAGCAGTTCTTC. The encoded protein is CASSLERGSEQFF.

The rearrangement joins TRBV2 to TRBJ1-4; 9 bases fit TRBD1. Losses at the gene ends were 6 bases for V and 5 bases for J; bases not matched to a gene: 4. The CDR3 consists of 14 residues. CDR1 and CDR2 from the germline V gene are SNHLY and FYNNEI. The CDR3 sequence is CASRTGTGNEKLFF. CDR3 sequence (DNA): TGTGCCAGCAGGACCGGGACAGGGAATGAAAAACTGTTTTTT.

The J gene is TRBJ2-7, the V gene TRBV30; 8 bases align to TRBD2. V lost 8 bases to trimming and J lost 3 bases; unmatched junction nucleotides: 9. The CDR3 sequence is 13 residues long. Germline CDR1 and CDR2: GTSNPN and SVGIG (reference sequence). The CDR3 reads CAGARRGVYEQYF. The CDR3 nucleotides are TGTGCCGGGGCTCGGCGGGGGGTCTACGAGCAGTACTTC.

V usage is TRBV27 and J usage is TRBJ2-7; TRBD2 might be the D (5 bases). The length of the CDR3 is 14 residues. The V gene lost 5 bases and the J gene lost 0 bases, with 11 bases spanning the gap. The germline V gene has CDR1 MNHEY and CDR2 SMNVEV (reference sequence). The CDR3: CASSPLGDSYEQYF. CDR3 nucleotides: TGTGCCAGCAGTCCCCTCGGGGACTCCTACGAGCAGTACTTC.

This sequence joins TRBV29-1 and TRBJ1-2, with D maybe TRBD1 (6 bases). From germline, CDR1 is SQVTM and CDR2 ANQGSEA. This CDR3 has 13 residues. The V gene lost 0 bases and the J gene lost 4 bases, with 9 bases spanning the gap. The CDR3 spells CSVEEGAIYGYTF. Here the CDR3 DNA reads TGCAGCGTTGAAGAGGGGGCCATCTATGGCTACACCTTC.

This clone was picked up a small number of times. The genes are TRBV4-1 and TRBJ1-1, with TRBD1 identical over 7 bases. Germline V lookup: CDR1 MGHRA, CDR2 YSYEKL. J gave up 4 bases and V 5 bases, and 7 bases lay outside the gene matches. The CDR3 covers 14 residues. CDR3 sequence reads: CASSVAAGGTEAFF. In DNA form, the CDR3 reads TGCGCCAGCAGCGTGGCCGCAGGGGGCACTGAAGCTTTCTTT.

The chain's CDR3 is CASRPDRSGTYNEQFF. CDR3 sequence (DNA): TGTGCCAGCAGACCCGATCGTAGCGGGACCTACAATGAGCAGTTCTTC. V gene TRBV7-2 combines with J gene TRBJ2-1; TRBD2 matches at 8 bases. J lost 2 bases, V lost 6 bases, and 9 bases had no gene match. Germline V lookup: CDR1 SGHTA, CDR2 FQGNSA. The CDR3 is 16 residues long.

The table lists this clone with a few counts. This rearrangement joins TRBV7-9 to TRBJ1-2, with 9 bases lining up with TRBD1. Trimming cost V 8 bases and J 8 bases; bases outside gene matches: 15. The CDR3 totals 15 residues. CDR1 and CDR2 from the germline V gene are SEHNR and FQNEAQ (reference sequence). This CDR3 reads CASLHTRDRVSGYTF. CDR3 bases: TGTGCCAGCTTACATACCCGGGACAGGGTGTCCGGCTACACCTTC. The complete variable domain, with remaining parts taken from reference TRBV7-9 and TRBJ1-2, reads DTGVSQNPRHKITKRGQNVTFRCDPISEHNRLYWYRQTLGQGPEFLTYFQNEAQLEKSRLLSDRFSAERPKGSFSTLEIQRTEQGDSAMYLCASLHTRDRVSGYTFGSGTRLTVV.

This clone occurred once. The rearrangement joins TRBV27 to TRBJ1-2; 10 bases fit TRBD1. The trim removed 4 bases at V and 8 bases at J, leaving 16 bases unmatched. Per germline, CDR1 MNHEY and CDR2 SMNVEV (reference sequence). This CDR3 is built from 17 residues. CDR3 sequence (DNA): TGTGCCAGCAGTTCCTTTCGACAGGGGGCCGGGGGTTGGGGCTACACCTTC. Its translation is CASSSFRQGAGGWGYTF.

The chain joins TRBV7-9 to TRBJ2-5, with D possibly being TRBD2 (5 bases). Trimming pared 1 base from V and 1 base from J, leaving 7 bases between. CDR1 and CDR2 from the germline V gene are SEHNR and FQNEAQ (reference sequence). The CDR3 sequence is 14 residues long. CDR3 sequence: CASSLVLAQETQYF. For the CDR3, the DNA is TGTGCCAGCAGCTTAGTCCTAGCCCAAGAGACCCAGTACTTC.

The V call is TRBV9, the J call TRBJ2-3; 10 positions agree with TRBD2. Trimming at V came to 0 bases and at J to 2 bases, leaving 9 bases not matched to a gene. The CDR3 has 18 residues. Germline V gene lookup returns CDR1 SGDLS and CDR2 YYNGEE. CDR3 DNA: TGTGCCAGCAGCGTAGCTCTTAGCGGGGGGCCGGCCACAGATACGCAGTATTTT. Translation gives CASSVALSGGPATDTQYF.

The genes are TRBV5-1 and TRBJ2-3; TRBD2 aligns across 7 bases. J was trimmed by 5 bases and V by 0 bases; bases with no gene match: 12. This CDR3 has 17 amino acids. The germline gives CDR1 SGHRS, CDR2 YFSETQ. The CDR3 loop reads CASSLEGLGWAGDTQYF. The CDR3 bases are TGCGCCAGCAGCTTGGAAGGACTAGGATGGGCGGGAGATACGCAGTATTTT.

The chain joins TRBV9 to TRBJ1-1; no clear D gene. Trimming took off 0 bases at V and 4 bases at J, with 10 bases between the two ends. Germline assignment: CDR1 SGDLS and CDR2 YYNGEE. The length of the CDR3 is 14 residues. CDR3 region: CASSVGPIPTEAFF. CDR3 sequence (DNA): TGTGCCAGCAGCGTAGGGCCCATACCCACTGAAGCTTTCTTT.